Shown below are 11 T cell receptor beta chains from a single sample sequenced in a study of vaccination and CD4 T cells after COVID-19. No antigen has been assigned to these receptors. Indicated treatment: roughly ten-day PBMC culture with coronavirus spike peptide pools or control peptides (ViraFEST assay). The Oncomine TCR Beta short-read assay was applied to DNA of cultured CD4+ T cells. TCRdb passed the PCR reads through MiXCR, listing each CDR3 protein once. The table has roughly 24,000 distinct CDR3 sequences, around 65% seen once. Material: CD4+ T cells from blood, cultured in vitro. The receptors derive from a human donor who had recovered from COVID-19.

This chain joins TRBV12-3 or TRBV12-4 and TRBJ1-1, with D possibly TRBD1 on 6 matching bases. The CDR3 runs to 16 residues. Trimming stripped 6 bases from V and 1 base from J, with 18 bases between. The chain's CDR3 is CASRGGQLGGNTEAFF. In DNA form, the CDR3 reads TGTGCCAGCAGGGGGGGGCAGCTCGGCGGGAACACTGAAGCTTTCTTT.

V usage is TRBV28 and J usage is TRBJ2-2; D remains ambiguous. CDR1 and CDR2 (germline): MDHEN, SYDVKM. The CDR3 is 12 residues long. V lost 3 bases and J lost 2, with 1 base in between. CDR3 in amino acids: CASSFNTGELFF. In DNA form, the CDR3 reads TGTGCCAGCAGTTTCAACACCGGGGAGCTGTTTTTT.

V is TRBV20-1 and J is TRBJ1-5; the match to TRBD1 covers 9 bases. CDR1 and CDR2 (germline): DFQATT, SNEGSKA (reference sequence). Losses at the gene ends were 4 bases for V and 4 bases for J; bases not matched to a gene: 14. The CDR3 has 17 residues. The CDR3 region has the DNA TGCAGTGCTATGGGAATCCGGGACAGGGCACCTAATCAGCCCCAGCATTTT. It encodes CSAMGIRDRAPNQPQHF.

The chain links TRBV7-8 to TRBJ2-3; D possibly corresponds to TRBD1 (6 bases). The V and J ends lost 3 bases and 4 bases respectively, with 14 bases between them. The CDR3 is 15 amino acids. Per germline, CDR1 SGHVS and CDR2 FQNEAQ. Written as DNA, the CDR3 is TGTGCCAGCAGCTTCTGGGGGCAGGGCGCAGATACGCAGTATTTT. It encodes CASSFWGQGADTQYF.

This sequence joins TRBV20-1 and TRBJ2-7, with 16 bases lining up with TRBD2. CDR3 size: 16 residues. The J segment lost 0 bases and the V segment lost 6 bases, leaving 5 bases of the junction unmatched. Germline V gives CDR1 DFQATT, CDR2 SNEGSKA (reference sequence). For the CDR3, the DNA is TGCAGTGCCCTCGGGACTAGCGGGAGGGACTCCTACGAGCAGTACTTC. Translating it yields CSALGTSGRDSYEQYF.

This clonotype turned up a few times. The chain employs TRBV20-1 and TRBJ1-2; D not resolved. Trimming removed 3 bases at V and 8 bases at J, with 13 bases between. The CDR3 consists of 12 residues. Germline V gene data show CDR1 as DFQATT and CDR2 as SNEGSKA (reference sequence). The CDR3 region is CSASKQKGGYTF. The DNA of the CDR3 is TGCAGTGCTAGTAAGCAAAAGGGAGGCTACACCTTC.

The chain links TRBV27 to TRBJ1-5, with a possible D match to TRBD1 (6 bases). Germline CDR1 reads MNHEY; CDR2 reads SMNVEV (reference sequence). The CDR3 length is 14 residues. V shed 3 bases and J shed 7 bases, with 13 bases lying between them. CDR3 sequence: CASSLKGVWQPQHF. The CDR3 coding sequence is TGTGCCAGCAGTTTGAAGGGGGTCTGGCAGCCCCAGCATTTT.

This clonotype came up once. The chain couples TRBV6-1 to TRBJ2-3; 8 bases are a match to TRBD1. This CDR3 is 14 amino acids long. Germline V CDR1 and CDR2: MNHNS, SASEGT. V shed 7 bases and J 2 bases; nucleotides not matched to a gene: 5. CDR3 bases: TGTGCCAGCAATAAGGACAGGGTCACAGATACGCAGTATTTT. As protein: CASNKDRVTDTQYF.

The chain couples TRBV6-1 to TRBJ1-2; D is ambiguous. The ends were cut back, 8 bases at V and 4 bases at J, with 14 bases in the middle. CDR3 length: 13 amino acids. CDR1 is MNHNS, CDR2 SASEGT, per germline. CDR3 protein: CASRIRTPYGYTF. The CDR3 region has the DNA TGTGCCAGCCGCATCAGGACCCCCTATGGCTACACCTTC.

The V call is TRBV20-1, the J call TRBJ2-1; 7 nucleotides line up with TRBD2. There are 14 residues in the CDR3. J gave up 9 bases and V 2 bases, and 10 bases lay outside the gene matches. The germline V gene has CDR1 DFQATT and CDR2 SNEGSKA (reference sequence). The CDR3: CSARWSGGPGEQFF. The CDR3 nucleotides are TGCAGTGCTAGATGGTCGGGAGGCCCGGGTGAGCAGTTCTTC.

This clonotype has more than one count but fewer than ten. The rearrangement links TRBV20-1 to TRBJ1-3, with a weak D call TRBD1 (6 bases). The germline V and J ends were trimmed by 3 bases and 0 bases, with 12 bases remaining between them. Per germline, CDR1 DFQATT and CDR2 SNEGSKA (reference sequence). The CDR3 is 15 residues long. Written as DNA, the CDR3 is TGCAGTGCTAGGGAGGGAGGGGGCTCTGGAAACACCATATATTTT. Amino acid sequence: CSAREGGGSGNTIYF.